The 5 T cell receptor beta chains given below trace back to one sample, sequenced in a study of shared clonotypes between healthy human individuals. Assay used: immunoSEQ multiplex PCR; TCRdb lists only in-frame clones, some missing. The sample has 470,000 or so clones, more than 75% seen once. The sequencing input was PBMCs. These receptors came from a woman aged 40 to 55 in good health. Some clones in this sample may be carry-over from other donors' samples.

Only a few counts were recorded for this clone. This chain links TRBV9 with TRBJ2-2; 8 bases map to TRBD1. Germline V CDR1 and CDR2: SGDLS, YYNGEE. The length of the CDR3 is 18 residues. After removal of 2 bases from V and 3 bases from J, the junction contained 12 bases not matched to a gene. CDR3 sequence (DNA): TGTGCCAGCAGCGTCAACAGGGGGACCCCCTTGGACACCGGGGAGCTGTTTTTT. Protein product: CASSVNRGTPLDTGELFF.

The count of this clone is one. The chain couples TRBV11-2 to TRBJ2-7, with 11 bases identical to TRBD2. J lost 6 bases, V lost 2 bases, and 6 bases had no gene match. This CDR3 is built from 15 residues. CDR1 SGHAT and CDR2 FQNNGV come from the germline V gene. CDR3 coding DNA: TGTGCCAGCAGCTTAAGCCTAGCGGGAGGCTCCGAGCAGTACTTC. This translates into CASSLSLAGGSEQYF.

Remarks on this clone: Other DNA sequences from this sample encode an identical CDR3 as well. V is TRBV18 and J is TRBJ1-1; maybe TRBD1 (5 bases). V was trimmed by 4 bases and J by 4 bases, leaving 13 bases between them. The CDR3 is made up of 14 amino acids. From germline, CDR1 is KGHSH and CDR2 LQKENI. This CDR3 reads CASSLQGEGTEAFF. CDR3 sequence (DNA): TGTGCCAGCTCACTGCAGGGAGAGGGCACTGAAGCTTTCTTT.

This rearrangement joins TRBV7-9 to TRBJ1-5; 7 bases are a match to TRBD1. Trimming cost V 5 bases and J 0 bases; bases outside gene matches: 7. CDR3 length: 16 residues. CDR1 SEHNR and CDR2 FQNEAQ come from the germline V gene (reference sequence). Here the CDR3 DNA reads TGTGCCAGCAGCGCGGGACAGCTATATAGCAATCAGCCCCAGCATTTT. It is translated as CASSAGQLYSNQPQHF.

The chain joins TRBV7-8 to TRBJ2-4, with 12 positions matching TRBD2. Losses at the gene ends were 1 base for V and 0 bases for J; bases not matched to a gene: 4. CDR1 and CDR2 (germline): SGHVS, FQNEAQ. The CDR3 sequence is 18 residues long. The CDR3 DNA reads TGTGCCAGCAGCTTAGATCTAGCGGGAGGGTTAGCCAAAAACATTCAGTACTTC. Protein sequence: CASSLDLAGGLAKNIQYF. The entire variable domain, with the rest obtained from reference TRBV7-8 and TRBJ2-4, is as follows: GAGVSQSPRYKVAKRGQDVALRCDPISGHVSLFWYQQALGQGPEFLTYFQNEAQLDKSGLPSDRFFAERPEGSVSTLKIQRTQQEDSAVYLCASSLDLAGGLAKNIQYFGAGTRLSVL.